The clone carrying this TCR beta chain was picked up many times. This entry belongs to a study of Graves' ophthalmopathy and Graves' hyperthyroidism. The authors amplified TCR beta CDR3 regions from RNA transcripts. RT-PCR was first run with HTBI primers, then multiplex PCR in a second round. TCRdb ran MiXCR on the multiplex PCR reads and lists one entry per CDR3 protein. The repertoire has tens of thousands of distinct CDR3 sequences, less than 55% of them found once; the top ten carry 4.5% to 5%. Unmatched junction bases numbered 2, after V lost 0 bases and J lost 2 bases. The CDR3 covers 15 residues. Germline V gene data show CDR1 as SGHTS and CDR2 as YDEGEE.

The sequence derives from an adult woman with Graves' ophthalmopathy. Sequenced input: peripheral blood. V is TRBV5-8 and J is TRBJ1-2; 9 nucleotides agree with TRBD1. This CDR3 reads CASSLGGQGNYGYTF. The CDR3 DNA reads as TGTGCCAGCAGCTTGGGGGGACAGGGAAACTATGGCTACACCTTC.